These 15 T cell receptor beta chains came from one sample sequenced in a study of blood T cell repertoires in COVID-19 (dated by TCRdb to 2020 to 2021). The library was made by the immunoSEQ multiplex PCR assay. Sourced from immuneACCESS, this table was stored by TCRdb with only in-frame sequences that have V and J called. A share of the clones is absent; for the studies checked, an unresolved V gene accounts for under half, and the remainder has no known explanation. The table for this sample lists 95,000 to 150,000 clones; about four fifths of them were counted only once. About an eighth of the sample comes from the top ten. Sequencing was done on a sample of peripheral blood. These receptors came from a human donor in a cohort sampled during active COVID-19.

V and J are TRBV5-1 and TRBJ1-4; D is unclear. In germline, CDR1 is SGHRS, CDR2 YFSETQ. Deletions cut 4 bases from V and 0 bases from J, with 10 bases between. The CDR3 extends over 15 amino acids. The CDR3 bases are TGCGCCAGCAGCCTGCAGGCCACAACTAATGAAAAACTGTTTTTT. Translating gives CASSLQATTNEKLFF.

Of note for this clone: The identical CDR3 is also encoded by other nucleotide sequences in the sample. The J gene is TRBJ1-1, the V gene TRBV6-2 or TRBV6-3, with D hard to call. The germline V gene encodes CDR1 MNHEY and CDR2 SVGEGT. The CDR3 contains 13 residues. The V end lost 2 bases, the J end lost 5 bases, and 9 bases lay between the germline ends. CDR3 region: CASSYGGNTEAFF. DNA for the CDR3: TGTGCCAGCAGTTACGGCGGCAATACTGAAGCTTTCTTT.

The chain carries TRBV7-6 and TRBJ1-5; D gene ambiguous. V was cut by 0 bases and J by 0 bases, with 12 bases left in between. This CDR3 is 17 amino acids long. The germline V gene has CDR1 SGHVS and CDR2 FNYEAQ. CDR3 sequence: CASSLAGGGFSNQPQHF. CDR3 in DNA: TGTGCCAGCAGCTTAGCGGGAGGAGGGTTTAGCAATCAGCCCCAGCATTTT.

The V and J genes are TRBV4-3 and TRBJ1-3, with 10 bases identical to TRBD1. From germline, CDR1 is LGHNA and CDR2 YSLEER. Losses at the gene ends were 0 bases for V and 7 bases for J; bases not matched to a gene: 3. The CDR3 loop spans 15 amino acids. The DNA of the CDR3 is TGCGCCAGCAGCCAAGAGTGGGACAGGGGCAACACCATATATTTT. Its protein is CASSQEWDRGNTIYF.

The chain carries TRBV18 and TRBJ2-6, with D possibly TRBD1 on 5 matching bases. The CDR3 covers 15 residues. Germline V CDR1 and CDR2: KGHSH, LQKENI. V lost 3 bases and J lost 3, with 9 bases in between. CDR3 sequence (DNA): TGTGCCAGCTCACCCACCCAGGGTGGGGCCAACGTCCTGACTTTC. Translation gives CASSPTQGGANVLTF.

The genes are TRBV6-1 and TRBJ1-6; a weak D match, TRBD1 (6 bases). The germline gives CDR1 MNHNS, CDR2 SASEGT. V was clipped by 2 bases and J by 4 bases, with 15 bases between them. The CDR3 totals 17 residues. The CDR3 DNA reads TGTGCCAGCAGTGAAAAGGGGGGGCGGCCATATAATTCACCCCTCCACTTT. Amino acid sequence: CASSEKGGRPYNSPLHF.

The chain combines TRBV10-3 with TRBJ2-6, with D perhaps matching TRBD1 (5 bases). The CDR3 runs to 13 residues. The germline CDR1 and CDR2 sequences are ENHRY and SYGVKD. V gave up 7 bases and J gave up 2 bases, with 6 bases separating them. CDR3 protein: CAITGTGANVLTF. The DNA for the CDR3 is TGTGCCATCACAGGGACTGGGGCCAACGTCCTGACTTTC.

The chain employs TRBV10-1 and TRBJ2-2, with 7 positions matching TRBD1. CDR3 size: 13 residues. Losses at the gene ends were 4 bases for V and 7 bases for J; bases not matched to a gene: 3. CDR1 is WNHNN and CDR2 is SYGVQD in the germline V gene (reference sequence). The CDR3: CASSGGQHGELFF. The CDR3 DNA follows: TGCGCCAGCAGTGGGGGACAGCACGGGGAGCTGTTTTTT.

V gene TRBV4-1 combines with J gene TRBJ1-3, with 9 positions matching TRBD1. The germline gives CDR1 MGHRA, CDR2 YSYEKL. CDR3 length: 14 amino acids. Trimming at V came to 3 bases and at J to 6 bases, leaving 3 bases not matched to a gene. In nucleotides, the CDR3 is TGCGCCAGCAGCCAGGACAGGGGTTTAAACACCATATATTTT. Amino acids: CASSQDRGLNTIYF.

The chain has TRBV20-1 and TRBJ2-3, with TRBD2 matching over 9 bases. This CDR3 comprises 16 residues. Per the germline V gene, CDR1 is DFQATT and CDR2 is SNEGSKA (reference sequence). With V trimmed by 3 bases and J by 4 bases, 11 bases remained unmatched. The CDR3 DNA sequence: TGCAGTGCTAGTCGCGCTAGCGGGGCCCGCGCAGATACGCAGTATTTT. The encoded protein is CSASRASGARADTQYF.

The chain links TRBV21-1 to TRBJ1-6; TRBD1 is taken as the D call from the table, unchecked against the DNA. TRBV21-1 is a known pseudogene. This CDR3 has 16 residues. CDR3 nucleotides: TGTGCCAGCAGCACCGTAAGTGTACAGTATAATTCACCCCTCCACTTT. As protein: CASSTVSVQYNSPLHF.

This sequence joins TRBV3-1 (or the pseudogene TRBV3-2) and TRBJ1-5; 7 nucleotides agree with TRBD1. Germline lookup yields CDR1 LGHDT and CDR2 YNNKEL (reference sequence). CDR3 length: 19 residues. V lost 2 bases and J lost 2; bases outside the gene matches: 15. This chain's CDR3 is CASSQPEGGDERGNQPQHF. As DNA, the CDR3 is TGTGCCAGCAGCCAACCCGAAGGGGGCGATGAGAGGGGCAATCAGCCCCAGCATTTT.

In this sample, this clone turned up once. The V call is TRBV19, the J call TRBJ1-1; TRBD1 matches 8 bases. V trimming: 5 bases; J trimming: 1 base; junction bases outside the gene matches: 12. The germline gives CDR1 LNHDA, CDR2 SQIVND (reference sequence). The CDR3 length is 17 residues. Here the CDR3 reads CASSSNRQGWGNTEAFF. The CDR3 coding sequence is TGTGCCAGTAGTTCCAACCGACAGGGGTGGGGGAACACTGAAGCTTTCTTT.

In this sample, this clone turned up a few times. V is TRBV24-1 and J is TRBJ2-3; TRBD2 aligns across 9 bases. The germline gives CDR1 KGHDR, CDR2 SFDVKD. Trimming cost V 4 bases and J 5 bases; bases outside gene matches: 3. The CDR3 consists of 14 residues. The chain's CDR3 is CATSERGGGDTQYF. DNA of the CDR3: TGTGCCACCAGTGAGCGGGGGGGCGGAGATACGCAGTATTTT.

The table lists this clone with a count of one. The rearrangement links TRBV7-2 to TRBJ2-7; a weak D match, TRBD2 (6 bases). The V gene lost 5 bases and the J gene lost 2 bases, with 13 bases spanning the gap. Germline CDR1 SGHTA, CDR2 FQGNSA. The length of the CDR3 is 14 residues. The CDR3 DNA reads as TGTGCCAGCAGCACCACCGGGACTGCCTACGAGCAGTACTTC. It yields the protein CASSTTGTAYEQYF.